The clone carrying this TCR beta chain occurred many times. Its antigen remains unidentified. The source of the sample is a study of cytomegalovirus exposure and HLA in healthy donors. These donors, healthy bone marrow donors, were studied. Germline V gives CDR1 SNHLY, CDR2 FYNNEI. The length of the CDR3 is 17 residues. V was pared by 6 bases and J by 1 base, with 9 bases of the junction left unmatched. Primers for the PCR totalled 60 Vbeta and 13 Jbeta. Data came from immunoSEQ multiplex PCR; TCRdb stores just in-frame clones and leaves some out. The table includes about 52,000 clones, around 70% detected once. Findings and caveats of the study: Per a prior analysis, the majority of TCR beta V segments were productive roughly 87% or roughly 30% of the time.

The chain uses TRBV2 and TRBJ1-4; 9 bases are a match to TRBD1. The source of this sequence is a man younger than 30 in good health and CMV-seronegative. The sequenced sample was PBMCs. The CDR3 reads CASSFRGQGLTNEKLFF. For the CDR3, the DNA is TGTGCCAGCAGCTTCCGGGGACAGGGTCTAACTAATGAAAAACTGTTTTTT.